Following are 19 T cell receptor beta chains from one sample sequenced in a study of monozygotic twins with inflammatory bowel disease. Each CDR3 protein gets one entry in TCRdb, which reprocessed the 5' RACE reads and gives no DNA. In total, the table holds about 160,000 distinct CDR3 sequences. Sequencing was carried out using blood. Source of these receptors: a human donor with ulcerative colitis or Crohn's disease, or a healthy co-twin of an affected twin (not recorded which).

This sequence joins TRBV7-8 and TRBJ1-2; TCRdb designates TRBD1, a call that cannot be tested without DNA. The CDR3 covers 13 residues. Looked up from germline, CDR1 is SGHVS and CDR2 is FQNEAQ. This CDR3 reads CASSKDRVYGYTF. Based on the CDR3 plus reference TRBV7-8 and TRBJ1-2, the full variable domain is GAGVSQSPRYKVAKRGQDVALRCDPISGHVSLFWYQQALGQGPEFLTYFQNEAQLDKSGLPSDRFFAERPEGSVSTLKIQRTQQEDSAVYLCASSKDRVYGYTFGSGTRLTVV.

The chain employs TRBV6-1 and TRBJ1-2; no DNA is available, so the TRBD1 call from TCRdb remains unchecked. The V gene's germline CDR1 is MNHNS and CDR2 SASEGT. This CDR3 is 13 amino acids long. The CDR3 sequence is CASRGGEYYGYTF.

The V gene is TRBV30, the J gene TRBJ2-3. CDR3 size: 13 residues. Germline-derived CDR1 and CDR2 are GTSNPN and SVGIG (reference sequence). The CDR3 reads CAWSVEITDTQYF.

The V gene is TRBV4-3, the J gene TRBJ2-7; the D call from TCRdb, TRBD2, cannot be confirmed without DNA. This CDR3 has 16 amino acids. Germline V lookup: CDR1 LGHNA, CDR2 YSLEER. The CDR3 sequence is CASSQGLAGISYEQYF.

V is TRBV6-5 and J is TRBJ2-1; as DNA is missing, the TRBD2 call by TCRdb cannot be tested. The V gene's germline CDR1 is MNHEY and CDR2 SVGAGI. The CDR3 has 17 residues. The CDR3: CASSYGLTSGSGNEQSF.

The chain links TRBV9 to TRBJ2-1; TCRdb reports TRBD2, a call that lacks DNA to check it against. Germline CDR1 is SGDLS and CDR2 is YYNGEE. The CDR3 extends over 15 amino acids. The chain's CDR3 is CASSIGRLAHNEQFF.

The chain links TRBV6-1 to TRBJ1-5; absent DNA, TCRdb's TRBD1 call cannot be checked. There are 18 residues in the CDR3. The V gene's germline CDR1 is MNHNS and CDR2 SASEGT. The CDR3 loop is CASSQRGQGVYSNQPQHF.

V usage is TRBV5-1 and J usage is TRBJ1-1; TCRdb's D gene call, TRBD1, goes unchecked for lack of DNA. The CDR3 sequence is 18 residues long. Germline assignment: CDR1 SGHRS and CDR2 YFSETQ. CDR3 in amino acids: CASSLSRRDSPLGTEAFF.

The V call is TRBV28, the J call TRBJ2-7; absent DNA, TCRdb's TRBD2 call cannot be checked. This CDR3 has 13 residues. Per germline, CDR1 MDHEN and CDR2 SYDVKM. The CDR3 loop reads CASSPQGPGEQYF.

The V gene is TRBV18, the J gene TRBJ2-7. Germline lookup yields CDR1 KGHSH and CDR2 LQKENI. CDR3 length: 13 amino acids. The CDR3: CASSPVIKYEQYF.

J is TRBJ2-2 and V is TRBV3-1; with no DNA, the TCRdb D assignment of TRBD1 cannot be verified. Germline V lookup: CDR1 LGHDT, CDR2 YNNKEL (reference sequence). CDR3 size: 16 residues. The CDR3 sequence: CASSQGPGADTGELFF.

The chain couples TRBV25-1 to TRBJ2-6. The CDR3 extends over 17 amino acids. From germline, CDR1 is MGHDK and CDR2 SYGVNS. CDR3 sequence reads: CASSELQNPSGANVLTF.

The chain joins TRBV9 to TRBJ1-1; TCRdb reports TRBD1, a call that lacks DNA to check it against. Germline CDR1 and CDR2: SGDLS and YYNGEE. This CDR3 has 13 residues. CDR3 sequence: CASSGTENTEAFF.

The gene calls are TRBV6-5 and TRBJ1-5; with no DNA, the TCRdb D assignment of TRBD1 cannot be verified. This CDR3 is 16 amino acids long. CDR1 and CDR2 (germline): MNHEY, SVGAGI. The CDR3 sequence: CASSYSRPGSNQPQHF.

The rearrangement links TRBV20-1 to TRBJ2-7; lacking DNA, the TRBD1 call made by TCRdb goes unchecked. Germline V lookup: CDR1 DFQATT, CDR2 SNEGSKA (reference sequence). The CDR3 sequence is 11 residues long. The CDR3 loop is CSAGGTGFKYF.

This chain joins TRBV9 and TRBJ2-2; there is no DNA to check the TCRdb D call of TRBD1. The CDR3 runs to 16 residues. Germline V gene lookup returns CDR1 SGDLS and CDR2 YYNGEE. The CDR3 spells CASSVGVTGKTGELFF.

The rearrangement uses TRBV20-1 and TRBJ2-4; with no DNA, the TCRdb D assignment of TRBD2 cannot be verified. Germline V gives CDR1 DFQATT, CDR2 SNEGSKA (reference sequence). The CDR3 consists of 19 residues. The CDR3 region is CSARDLVAGGAWPKNIQYF.

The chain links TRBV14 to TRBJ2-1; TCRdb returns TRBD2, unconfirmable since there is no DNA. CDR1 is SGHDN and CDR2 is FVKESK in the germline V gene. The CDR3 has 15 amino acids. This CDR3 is CASNHGLAGINEQFF. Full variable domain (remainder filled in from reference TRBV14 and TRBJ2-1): EAGVTQFPSHSVIEKGQTVTLRCDPISGHDNLYWYRRVMGKEIKFLLHFVKESKQDESGMPNNRFLAERTGGTYSTLKVQPAELEDSGVYFCASNHGLAGINEQFFGPGTRLTVL.

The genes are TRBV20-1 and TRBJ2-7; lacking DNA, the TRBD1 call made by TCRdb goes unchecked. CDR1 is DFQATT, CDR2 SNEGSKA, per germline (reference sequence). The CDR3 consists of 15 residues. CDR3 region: CSARAWTGVSYEQYF.